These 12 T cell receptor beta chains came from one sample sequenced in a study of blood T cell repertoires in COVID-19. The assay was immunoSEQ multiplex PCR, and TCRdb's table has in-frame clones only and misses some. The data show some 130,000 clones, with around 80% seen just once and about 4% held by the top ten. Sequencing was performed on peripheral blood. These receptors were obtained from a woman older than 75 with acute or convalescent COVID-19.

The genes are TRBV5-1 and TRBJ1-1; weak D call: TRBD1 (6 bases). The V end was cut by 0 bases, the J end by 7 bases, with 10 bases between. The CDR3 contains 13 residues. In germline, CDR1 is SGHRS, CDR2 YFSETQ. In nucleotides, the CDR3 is TGCGCCAGCAGCTTGGAGGGGGACCGTGAAGCTTTCTTT. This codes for CASSLEGDREAFF.

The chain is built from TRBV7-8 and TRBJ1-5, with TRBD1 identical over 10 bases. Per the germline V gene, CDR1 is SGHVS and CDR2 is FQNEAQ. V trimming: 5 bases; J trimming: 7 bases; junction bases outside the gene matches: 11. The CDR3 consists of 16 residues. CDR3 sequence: CASSPDWGQGIQPQHF. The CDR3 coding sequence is TGTGCCAGCAGCCCCGATTGGGGACAGGGGATCCAGCCCCAGCATTTT.

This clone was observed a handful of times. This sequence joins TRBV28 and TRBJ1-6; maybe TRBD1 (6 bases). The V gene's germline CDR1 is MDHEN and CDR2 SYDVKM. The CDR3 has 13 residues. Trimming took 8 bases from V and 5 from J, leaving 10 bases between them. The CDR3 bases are TGTGCCAGCTTAGGGGGGGATAATTCACCCCTCCACTTT. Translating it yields CASLGGDNSPLHF. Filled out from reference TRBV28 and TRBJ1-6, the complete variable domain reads DVKVTQSSRYLVKRTGEKVFLECVQDMDHENMFWYRQDPGLGLRLIYFSYDVKMKEKGDIPEGYSVSREKKERFSLILESASTNQTSMYLCASLGGDNSPLHFGNGTRLTVT.

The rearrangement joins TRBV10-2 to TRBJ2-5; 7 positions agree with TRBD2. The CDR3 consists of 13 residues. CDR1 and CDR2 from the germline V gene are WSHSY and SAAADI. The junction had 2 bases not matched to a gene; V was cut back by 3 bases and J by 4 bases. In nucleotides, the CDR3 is TGCGCCAGCAGTGAATCTAGCGGAGAGACCCAGTACTTC. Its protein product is CASSESSGETQYF.

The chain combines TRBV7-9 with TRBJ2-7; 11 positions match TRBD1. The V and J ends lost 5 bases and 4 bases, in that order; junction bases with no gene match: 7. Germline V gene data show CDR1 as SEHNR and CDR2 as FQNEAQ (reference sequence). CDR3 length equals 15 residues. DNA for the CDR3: TGTGCCAGCAGCAATATTCGGGACAGGGGGTACGAGCAGTACTTC. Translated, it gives CASSNIRDRGYEQYF.

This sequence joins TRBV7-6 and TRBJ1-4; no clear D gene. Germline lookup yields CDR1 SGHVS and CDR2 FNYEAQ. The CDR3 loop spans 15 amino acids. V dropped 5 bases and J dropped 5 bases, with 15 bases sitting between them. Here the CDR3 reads CASSRNQAENEKLFF. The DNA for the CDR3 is TGTGCCAGCAGCCGAAACCAGGCCGAAAATGAAAAACTGTTTTTT.

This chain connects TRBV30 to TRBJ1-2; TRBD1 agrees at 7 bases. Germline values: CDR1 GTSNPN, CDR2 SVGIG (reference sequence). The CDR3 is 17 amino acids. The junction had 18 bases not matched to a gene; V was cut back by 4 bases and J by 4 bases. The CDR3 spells CAWTPITGTALLYGYTF. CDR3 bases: TGTGCCTGGACACCAATTACCGGGACAGCCTTACTCTATGGCTACACCTTC. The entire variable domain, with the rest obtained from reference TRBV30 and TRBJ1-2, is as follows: SQTIHQWPATLVQPVGSPLSLECTVEGTSNPNLYWYRQAAGRGLQLLFYSVGIGQISSEVPQNLSASRPQDRQFILSSKKLLLSDSGFYLCAWTPITGTALLYGYTFGSGTRLTVV.

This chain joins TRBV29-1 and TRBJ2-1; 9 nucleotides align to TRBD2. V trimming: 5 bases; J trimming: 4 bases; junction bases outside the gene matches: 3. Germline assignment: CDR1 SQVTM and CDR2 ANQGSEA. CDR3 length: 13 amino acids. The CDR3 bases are TGCAGCGTTAGGACTAGCGAGTACAATGAGCAGTTCTTC. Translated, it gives CSVRTSEYNEQFF.

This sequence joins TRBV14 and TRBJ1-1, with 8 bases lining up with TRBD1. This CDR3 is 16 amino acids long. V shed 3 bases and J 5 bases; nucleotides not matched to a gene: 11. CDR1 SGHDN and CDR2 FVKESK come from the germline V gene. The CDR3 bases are TGTGCCAGCAGCCACTTCGGACAGGGAGGAGGTACTGAAGCTTTCTTT. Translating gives CASSHFGQGGGTEAFF.

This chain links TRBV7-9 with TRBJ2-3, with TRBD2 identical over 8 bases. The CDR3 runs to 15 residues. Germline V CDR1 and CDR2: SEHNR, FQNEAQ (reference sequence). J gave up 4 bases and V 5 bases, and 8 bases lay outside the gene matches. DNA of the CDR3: TGTGCCAGCAGCCCTGCACTAGCGGTCTCAGATACGCAGTATTTT. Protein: CASSPALAVSDTQYF.

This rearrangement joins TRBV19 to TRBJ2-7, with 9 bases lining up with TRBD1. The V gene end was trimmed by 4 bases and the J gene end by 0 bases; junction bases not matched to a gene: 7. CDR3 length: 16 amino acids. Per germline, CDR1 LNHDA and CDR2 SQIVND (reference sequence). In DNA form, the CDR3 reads TGTGCCAGTAGTAGGGGGACAGGGTGGCACTCCTACGAGCAGTACTTC. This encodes CASSRGTGWHSYEQYF.

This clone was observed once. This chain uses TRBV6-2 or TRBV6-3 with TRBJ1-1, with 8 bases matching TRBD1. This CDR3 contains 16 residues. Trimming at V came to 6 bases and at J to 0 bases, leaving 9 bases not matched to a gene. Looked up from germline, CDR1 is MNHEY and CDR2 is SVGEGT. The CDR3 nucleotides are TGTGCCAGCAGCCCTAGACAGGGGTTCATGAACACTGAAGCTTTCTTT. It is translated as CASSPRQGFMNTEAFF.